This T cell receptor (beta chain) appears in the sequencing data of a study of blood T cell repertoires in COVID-19. Study background: Acute and convalescent COVID-19 specimens originated in the United States, Italy and Spain. From T cells, B-cell-depleted T cells, or PBMCs came the material, which was cDNA or gDNA.

Germline V gives CDR1 LGHDT, CDR2 YNNKEL (reference sequence). The V end lost 1 base, the J end lost 6 bases, and 10 bases lay between the germline ends. The CDR3 loop spans 13 amino acids. In the original workflow: Amplification with reference gene primers provided the estimates of nucleated cell counts. The data were produced by immunoSEQ multiplex PCR, yet TCRdb's version contains in-frame clones alone and is incomplete. For V, J and clone size, that table is used; D and trimming come from the DNA. The sample carries around 190,000 clones, less than 80% recorded once. V is TRBV3-1 (or the pseudogene TRBV3-2) and J is TRBJ2-7, with D hard to call. This receptor was identified in a woman between 50 and 59 years old with acute or convalescent COVID-19. Sequenced input: peripheral blood. CDR3 nucleotides: TGTGCCAGCAGCCAAGTATTTTTCTCCGAGCAGTACTTC. Its protein product is CASSQVFFSEQYF.